This T cell receptor (beta chain) stems from a study of blood T cell repertoires in COVID-19. In the study overall: Material from acute and convalescent COVID-19 was sourced from the United States, Italy and Spain. The analysed material was cDNA or gDNA that came from T cells, B-cell-depleted T cells, or PBMCs.

The CDR3 contains 14 residues. The germline CDR1 and CDR2 sequences are SGDLS and YYNGEE. The V end was cut by 0 bases, the J end by 6 bases, with 13 bases between. Per the original data handling: Amplification of reference gene primers was used by the study to estimate nucleated cell counts. Sequencing was performed with immunoSEQ multiplex PCR; in TCRdb, only in-frame clones are kept and a portion is missing. From that table come the V and J calls and clone size; the DNA was used to work out D and trimming. The table records 55,000 to 80,000 clones, around 83% of them present only once. The V and J genes are TRBV9 and TRBJ2-7; D remains ambiguous. The receptor was derived from a man aged 45-65 years with active COVID-19. Specimen: peripheral blood. The CDR3 nucleotides are TGTGCCAGCAGCGTAGTGCCCCTCCGCGGCGAGCAGTACTTC. Its translation: CASSVVPLRGEQYF.